The clone carrying this TCR beta chain was detected ten times or more. Its antigen is still unknown. Active moderate-to-severe ophthalmopathy, Clinical Activity Score at least 3, NOSPECS at least 4, under 3 months' duration. This sample is drawn from a study of T cells in Graves' hyperthyroidism and ophthalmopathy. On the study more broadly: The initial diagnosis was the point when peripheral blood was collected, ahead of any treatment.

V gave up 0 bases and J gave up 3 bases, with 9 bases separating them. CDR1 is SNHLY and CDR2 is FYNNEI in the germline V gene. CDR3 length equals 15 residues. Study-level results: A model using 13 V-J features told ophthalmopathy apart from stable hyperthyroidism. Ophthalmopathy was identified by the model a median about six months ahead of onset.

Amplified TCR beta CDR3 regions came from RNA transcripts. With the HTBI primer set, the TCR CDR3 went through a first round of RT-PCR. From the multiplex PCR reads, TCRdb called clonotypes with MiXCR, one entry per CDR3 protein. The table includes hundreds of thousands of distinct CDR3 sequences, around 21% detected once. The source is a man younger than 40 with Graves' ophthalmopathy. The chain is built from TRBV2 and TRBJ1-5; D unresolved. The specimen was blood. The CDR3 DNA sequence: TGTGCCAGCAGTGAAGCTCCCCGACTCAATCAGCCCCAGCATTTT. It encodes CASSEAPRLNQPQHF. The complete variable domain, with remaining parts taken from reference TRBV2 and TRBJ1-5, reads EPEVTQTPSHQVTQMGQEVILRCVPISNHLYFYWYRQILGQKVEFLVSFYNNEISEKSEIFDDQFSVERPDGSNFTLKIRSTKLEDSAMYFCASSEAPRLNQPQHFGDGTRLSIL.